This T cell receptor beta chain was identified in a study of T-cell reconstitution after alpha-beta-depleted transplantation in children. Findings of the study overall: Newly made T cells mostly supplied T-cell counts and diversity one year after transplant. Reported findings indicate that, about two months after transplant, alpha-beta T cells came from several hundred expanded clones, which were derived from non-depleted graft cells. After transplant, high TCRbeta diversity at day 60 in some patients arose from surviving recipient T cells and thymic progenitors.

A library of TCRbeta sequences, prepared with unique molecular identifiers, was generated. TCRdb independently ran MiXCR on the PCR reads; one entry per CDR3 protein. The table shows over 120,000 distinct CDR3 sequences, with more than 8% occurring only once. This clonotype was counted many times. Its matching antigen is unknown. This clonotype was obtained from a female patient aged 2-15 years who had a stem cell transplant for congenital amegakaryocytic thrombocytopenia, so the T cells may come from the graft donor. The sample here was PBMCs, mostly from graft donor cells, taken 180 days after TCRalphabeta/CD19-depleted stem cell transplant.

In nucleotides, the CDR3 is TGCAGTGCTAGAGATCCACGACACAATGAGCAGTTCTTC. Protein product: CSARDPRHNEQFF. The chain combines TRBV20-1 with TRBJ2-1; D is unresolved. The CDR3 covers 13 residues. Trimming stripped 0 bases from V and 5 bases from J, with 8 bases between. The germline V gene has CDR1 DFQATT and CDR2 SNEGSKA (reference sequence).